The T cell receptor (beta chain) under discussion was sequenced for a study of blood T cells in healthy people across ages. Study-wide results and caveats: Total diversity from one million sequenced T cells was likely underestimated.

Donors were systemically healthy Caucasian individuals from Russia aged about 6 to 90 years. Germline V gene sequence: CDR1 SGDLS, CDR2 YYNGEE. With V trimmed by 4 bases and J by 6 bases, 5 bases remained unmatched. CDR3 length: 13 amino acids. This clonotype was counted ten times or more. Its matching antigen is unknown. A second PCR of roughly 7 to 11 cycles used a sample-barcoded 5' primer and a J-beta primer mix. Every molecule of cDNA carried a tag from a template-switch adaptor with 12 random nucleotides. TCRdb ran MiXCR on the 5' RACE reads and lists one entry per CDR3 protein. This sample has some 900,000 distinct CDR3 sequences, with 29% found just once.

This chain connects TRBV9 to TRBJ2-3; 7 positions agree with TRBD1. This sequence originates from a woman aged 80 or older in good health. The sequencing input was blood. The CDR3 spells CASSSRGGDTQYF. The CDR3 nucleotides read TGTGCCAGCAGCTCCCGAGGGGGCGATACGCAGTATTTT.